The 10 T cell receptor beta chains given below trace back to one sample, sequenced in a study of vaccination effects on CD4 cells after COVID-19. The antigens for these receptors are not known. The method was immunoSEQ multiplex PCR; TCRdb's version includes in-frame clones alone and lacks a portion of them. In the table there are 70,000 to 95,000 clones, roughly 73% of which are singletons. Antigen-specific CD4+ T cells were expanded (with viral peptide pools) by the ViraFEST assay ahead of sequencing. A roughly ten-day culture period preceded the isolation of CD4+ T cells. The cohort was immunized with two doses of either the BNT162b2 or mRNA-1273 vaccine. The source was CD4+ T cells from PBMCs cultured with HCoV-OC43 spike peptides, collected after COVID-19 vaccination. The sample's subset: HCoV-OC43 spike overlapping peptide pool stimulation. Source of these receptors: a human donor who received a COVID-19 vaccine.

This clone was picked up a small number of times. CDR3: CASSAGQGRHYGYTF. CDR3 sequence (DNA): TGTGCCAGCAGTGCCGGACAGGGTCGCCACTATGGCTACACCTTC. The chain couples TRBV28 to TRBJ1-2; 8 nucleotides align to TRBD1. Germline V gene lookup returns CDR1 MDHEN and CDR2 SYDVKM. CDR3 length: 15 residues. Trimming took 5 bases from V and 3 from J; bases not matched to a gene: 8.

This clone was counted a single time. The genes are TRBV2 and TRBJ2-2; D remains unclear. V lost 4 bases and J 5 bases, leaving 8 bases between the germline ends. The length of the CDR3 is 13 residues. Germline lookup yields CDR1 SNHLY and CDR2 FYNNEI. CDR3: CASSGIGTGELFF. The CDR3 DNA reads TGTGCCAGCAGTGGAATCGGGACCGGGGAGCTGTTTTTT. The whole variable domain, filled in from reference TRBV2 and TRBJ2-2, reads EPEVTQTPSHQVTQMGQEVILRCVPISNHLYFYWYRQILGQKVEFLVSFYNNEISEKSEIFDDQFSVERPDGSNFTLKIRSTKLEDSAMYFCASSGIGTGELFFGEGSRLTVL.

The chain links TRBV6-6 to TRBJ1-3; TRBD1 agrees at 7 bases. This CDR3 spans 16 amino acids. Germline CDR1 is MNHNY and CDR2 is SVGAGI (reference sequence). J was trimmed by 0 bases and V by 7 bases; bases with no gene match: 9. The CDR3 nucleotides read TGTGCCAGCACCAATCCGGGACAGAGCTCTGGAAACACCATATATTTT. Its protein product is CASTNPGQSSGNTIYF.

The rearrangement uses TRBV10-2 and TRBJ1-2; maybe TRBD1 (5 bases). CDR3 length: 13 amino acids. V was shortened by 6 bases and J by 7 bases, with 15 bases between the two germline ends. Germline V gene lookup returns CDR1 WSHSY and CDR2 SAAADI. The CDR3 is CASRNTGFGGYTF. The CDR3 nucleotides read TGCGCCAGCAGGAACACAGGTTTCGGTGGCTACACCTTC.

V and J are TRBV3-1 (or the pseudogene TRBV3-2) and TRBJ2-5; D not resolved. Germline values: CDR1 LGHDT, CDR2 YNNKEL (reference sequence). Trimming stripped 0 bases from V and 0 bases from J, with 5 bases between. This CDR3 contains 14 residues. The CDR3, as DNA: TGTGCCAGCAGCCAAGACTGGTACCAAGAGACCCAGTACTTC. Protein product: CASSQDWYQETQYF.

The J gene is TRBJ1-2, the V gene TRBV12-3 or TRBV12-4; D is perhaps TRBD1 (6 bases). Trimming removed 6 bases from V and 5 bases from J, with 13 bases in between. This CDR3 has 13 residues. The CDR3 region has the DNA TGTGCCAGCAGCCCACTTGGGACATATGGCTACACCTTC. Its translation: CASSPLGTYGYTF.

The rearrangement uses TRBV5-1 and TRBJ2-3; D possibly corresponds to TRBD1 (6 bases). The CDR3 has 15 amino acids. Germline CDR1 is SGHRS and CDR2 is YFSETQ. The V end lost 4 bases, the J end lost 0 bases, and 12 bases lay between the germline ends. Written as DNA, the CDR3 is TGCGCCAGCAGCCCTGCAGGGGTTAGCACAGATACGCAGTATTTT. Protein: CASSPAGVSTDTQYF.

A few counts support this clone. The chain couples TRBV2 to TRBJ1-6; no firm D call. The CDR3 is 12 residues long. Trimming took off 6 bases at V and 9 bases at J, with 9 bases between the two ends. The germline V gene has CDR1 SNHLY and CDR2 FYNNEI. The CDR3 coding sequence is TGTGCCAGCAGCTACGTTAGTTCACCCCTCCACTTT. Protein sequence: CASSYVSSPLHF. Variable domain in full (rest from reference TRBV2 and TRBJ1-6): EPEVTQTPSHQVTQMGQEVILRCVPISNHLYFYWYRQILGQKVEFLVSFYNNEISEKSEIFDDQFSVERPDGSNFTLKIRSTKLEDSAMYFCASSYVSSPLHFGNGTRLTVT.

The chain couples TRBV7-2 to TRBJ2-1; 7 bases match TRBD1. This CDR3 is 13 amino acids long. V lost 10 bases, J lost 3 bases, and 6 bases stayed unmatched. Germline assignment: CDR1 SGHTA and CDR2 FQGNSA. CDR3 sequence (DNA): TGTGCCACCTCGGGACAGAACTACAATGAGCAGTTCTTC. Amino acids: CATSGQNYNEQFF. Based on the CDR3 plus reference TRBV7-2 and TRBJ2-1, the full variable domain is GAGVSQSPSNKVTEKGKDVELRCDPISGHTALYWYRQSLGQGLEFLIYFQGNSAPDKSGLPSDRFSAERTGGSVSTLTIQRTQQEDSAVYLCATSGQNYNEQFFGPGTRLTVL.

The sample holds a few counts of this clone. The CDR3 loop reads CAVAGTGDSPLHF. Here the CDR3 DNA reads TGTGCCGTTGCCGGGACAGGGGATTCACCCCTCCACTTT. V gene TRBV6-5 combines with J gene TRBJ1-6; 10 bases agree with TRBD1. V dropped 11 bases and J dropped 8; count of bases not matched to a gene: 6. CDR1 MNHEY and CDR2 SVGAGI come from the germline V gene. This CDR3 has 13 residues.